This paragraph covers one TCR beta chain sequence. Its antigen is undetermined. These data are taken from a study of cytomegalovirus exposure and HLA in healthy donors. Study context: HLA-typed donors were the source of approximately 85 million unique TCRs held in an early data release.

General study results and limits: As a later analysis showed, a missense DCLRE1C variant was linked to trimming of TCR beta V- and J-genes. When presence/absence was analysed, sequencing depth was taken to be roughly uniform across donors. Approximately 160 TCR beta chains were listed as cytomegalovirus-associated.

PCR amplification relied on 60 Vbeta primers (plus 13 Jbeta primers). TCRdb's copy holds only in-frame clones and misses some; the assay was immunoSEQ multiplex PCR. This sample's table has roughly 88,000 clones. V shed 5 bases, J shed 6 bases, and the junction held 9 bases outside the gene matches. Germline loops: CDR1 SGHAT, CDR2 FQNNGV. The CDR3 has 15 amino acids. The sample comprised PBMCs. V usage is TRBV11-2 and J usage is TRBJ2-2; 7 bases match TRBD2. The sequence derives from a man aged 45-65 years in good health and CMV-seropositive. CDR3 loop: CASSPDWTSPGELFF. CDR3 sequence (DNA): TGTGCCAGCAGCCCCGACTGGACTAGTCCCGGGGAGCTGTTTTTT.